The clone carrying this TCR beta chain has only one observation. These data originate in a study of blood T cell repertoires in COVID-19. This table comes from immunoSEQ multiplex PCR, and its TCRdb copy is limited to in-frame clones, with some not included. This sample has about 68,000 clones, with 75% to 95% found just once. This CDR3 spans 16 amino acids. Trimming removed 3 bases at V and 11 bases at J, with 25 bases between. Germline-derived CDR1 and CDR2 are MGHRA and YSYEKL. The V and J genes are TRBV4-1 and TRBJ1-1; tentative D call: TRBD1 (5 bases). The source material was peripheral blood. The sequence was obtained from a man aged 35-49 years with COVID-19, enrolled during active disease. The CDR3 region has the DNA TGCGCCAGCAGCCACACGTACCTCAGACAGCCCGGTAGTGCTTTCTTT. It is translated as CASSHTYLRQPGSAFF.